Listed here are 16 T cell receptor beta chains from one sample, sequenced in a study of blood T cell repertoires in COVID-19. Assay: immunoSEQ multiplex PCR; the TCRdb copy retains only in-frame clones and omits some. Counted here are fewer than 700,000 clones, roughly 91% occurring once; the ten biggest clones make up about 8.2%. The sequenced material came from peripheral blood. The receptors stem from a woman in her forties or fifties with COVID-19, enrolled during active disease.

This sequence joins TRBV19 and TRBJ1-5, with 8 bases identical to TRBD1. Germline lookup yields CDR1 LNHDA and CDR2 SQIVND (reference sequence). The CDR3 extends over 13 amino acids. The junction had 4 bases not matched to a gene; V was cut back by 5 bases and J by 7 bases. The CDR3 protein is CASSATGGQPQHF. CDR3 DNA: TGTGCCAGTAGTGCCACAGGGGGACAGCCCCAGCATTTT.

The rearrangement joins TRBV6-8 to TRBJ1-1; no firm D call. The CDR3 is made up of 13 amino acids. The germline V gene has CDR1 MNHGY and CDR2 SAAAGT. The V end was cut by 5 bases, the J end by 0 bases, with 7 bases between. CDR3 in DNA: TGTGCCAGCAGTAATACGGTGAACACTGAAGCTTTCTTT. Amino acid sequence: CASSNTVNTEAFF.

This clone was seen only once. The chain combines TRBV7-9 with TRBJ1-1, with D possibly matching TRBD1 (6 bases). CDR3 size: 15 residues. In germline, CDR1 is SEHNR, CDR2 FQNEAQ (reference sequence). V was cut by 2 bases and J by 1 base, with 11 bases left in between. The CDR3 reads CASSLRSTGNTEAFF. CDR3 in DNA: TGTGCCAGCAGCTTAAGGTCGACAGGGAACACTGAAGCTTTCTTT.

The CDR3 spells CASSSGTMEYF. The CDR3 DNA sequence: TGTGCCAGCAGCTCCGGGACTATGGAGTATTTT. The J gene is TRBJ2-3, the V gene TRBV11-3, with TRBD2 matching 7 bases. CDR1 is SGHNT and CDR2 is YENEEA in the germline V gene. This CDR3 spans 11 amino acids. Trimming cost V 4 bases and J 13 bases; bases outside gene matches: 5.

The rearrangement uses TRBV6-1 and TRBJ2-2, with a possible D match to TRBD1 (6 bases). The V gene's germline CDR1 is MNHNS and CDR2 SASEGT. This CDR3 has 15 amino acids. The V end was cut by 2 bases, the J end by 3 bases, with 10 bases between. The CDR3, as DNA: TGTGCCAGCAGTGAACGGGGACAAGACACCGGGGAGCTGTTTTTT. This encodes CASSERGQDTGELFF.

The V call is TRBV5-1, the J call TRBJ1-1; TRBD1 matches 12 bases. Germline loops: CDR1 SGHRS, CDR2 YFSETQ. The CDR3 contains 15 residues. V was pared by 3 bases and J by 7 bases, with 7 bases of the junction left unmatched. CDR3 region: CASSSSGQGAYEAFF. For the CDR3, the DNA is TGCGCCAGCAGCTCCTCGGGACAGGGGGCTTATGAAGCTTTCTTT.

A word on this clone: The junction and the germline gene differ at one end; a read error may be behind it. The chain carries TRBV30 and TRBJ1-1; D may be TRBD1 (5 bases). In germline, CDR1 is GTSNPN, CDR2 SVGIG (reference sequence). The CDR3 sequence is 11 residues long. DNA of the CDR3: TGTGCCTGGATCGTCCATGTGGCAGGGTACTTT. The encoded protein is CAWIVHVAGYF.

Notes on this clone: The sample holds other DNA sequences that translate to the same CDR3. V is TRBV10-2 and J is TRBJ2-3; 8 nucleotides agree with TRBD2. J lost 1 base, V lost 3 bases, and 0 bases had no gene match. This CDR3 has 14 amino acids. CDR1 WSHSY and CDR2 SAAADI come from the germline V gene. CDR3 in DNA: TGCGCCAGCAGTGATAGCGGGGGCACAGATACGCAGTATTTT. Translated, it gives CASSDSGGTDTQYF.

The J gene is TRBJ2-3, the V gene TRBV11-2; D is unresolved. The CDR3 runs 12 residues. The germline V gene has CDR1 SGHAT and CDR2 FQNNGV. Trimming took 7 bases from V and 6 from J, leaving 11 bases between them. The CDR3 sequence is CASTSLRDTQYF. The CDR3 DNA follows: TGTGCCAGCACCTCTCTGAGGGATACGCAGTATTTT.

The rearrangement links TRBV29-1 to TRBJ1-1; possible D gene TRBD1, 5 bases. Germline V CDR1 and CDR2: SQVTM, ANQGSEA. The CDR3 runs to 12 residues. V dropped 5 bases and J dropped 10 bases, with 17 bases sitting between them. In nucleotides, the CDR3 is TGCAGCGTTCACGGTACCCAAAGGGGAGCTTTCTTT. It translates to CSVHGTQRGAFF. Drawing the rest from reference TRBV29-1 and TRBJ1-1, the complete variable domain is SAVISQKPSRDICQRGTSLTIQCQVDSQVTMMFWYRQQPGQSLTLIATANQGSEATYESGFVIDKFPISRPNLTFSTLTVSNMSPEDSSIYLCSVHGTQRGAFFGQGTRLTVV.

The chain joins TRBV19 to TRBJ1-2; TRBD1 matches 9 bases. Germline CDR1 reads LNHDA; CDR2 reads SQIVND (reference sequence). The CDR3 is made up of 16 amino acids. V shed 1 base and J 2 bases; nucleotides not matched to a gene: 5. The CDR3 DNA reads TGTGCCAGTAGTATAGGGACAGGGGCTGGGAACTATGGCTACACCTTC. The encoded protein is CASSIGTGAGNYGYTF.

V gene TRBV7-8 combines with J gene TRBJ1-2; D is perhaps TRBD1 (6 bases). V shed 0 bases and J shed 2 bases, with 13 bases lying between them. The CDR3 contains 16 residues. The germline V gene encodes CDR1 SGHVS and CDR2 FQNEAQ. The CDR3 DNA is TGTGCCAGCAGCTTAGCTTATGGACAGACAAACTATGGCTACACCTTC. Translated, it gives CASSLAYGQTNYGYTF.

The chain is built from TRBV5-1 and TRBJ2-5, with 7 bases lining up with TRBD2. Germline loops: CDR1 SGHRS, CDR2 YFSETQ. After removal of 3 bases from V and 7 bases from J, the junction contained 9 bases not matched to a gene. This CDR3 spans 14 amino acids. CDR3 region: CASSSMTSRATQYF. The CDR3 nucleotides are TGCGCCAGCAGCTCGATGACTAGCAGGGCGACCCAGTACTTC.

V is TRBV9 and J is TRBJ1-1, with D possibly being TRBD1 (5 bases). Germline CDR1 is SGDLS and CDR2 is YYNGEE. This CDR3 has 13 residues. V was shortened by 0 bases and J by 10 bases, with 13 bases between the two germline ends. The CDR3 loop is CASSVGTGERAFF. CDR3 nucleotide sequence: TGTGCCAGCAGCGTAGGAACGGGGGAGAGAGCTTTCTTT. Combining the CDR3 with reference TRBV9 and TRBJ1-1 gives the whole variable domain DSGVTQTPKHLITATGQRVTLRCSPRSGDLSVYWYQQSLDQGLQFLIQYYNGEERAKGNILERFSAQQFPDLHSELNLSSLELGDSALYFCASSVGTGERAFFGQGTRLTVV.

DNA of the CDR3: TGCGCCAGCAGCTTGGGAGGGGGACTAGCGGCCTACGAGCAGTACTTC. Translating it yields CASSLGGGLAAYEQYF. V is TRBV5-1 and J is TRBJ2-7; TRBD2 matches 11 bases. The CDR3 has 16 residues. Trimming at V came to 0 bases and at J to 2 bases, leaving 4 bases not matched to a gene. Germline CDR1 and CDR2: SGHRS and YFSETQ.

The chain joins TRBV9 to TRBJ2-1; 8 bases fit TRBD1. CDR1 and CDR2 (germline): SGDLS, YYNGEE. V lost 3 bases and J lost 4; bases outside the gene matches: 9. The CDR3 sequence is 16 residues long. CDR3 in amino acids: CASSEGTGDLYNEQFF. The DNA for the CDR3 is TGTGCCAGCAGCGAGGGGACAGGAGACCTTTACAATGAGCAGTTCTTC.